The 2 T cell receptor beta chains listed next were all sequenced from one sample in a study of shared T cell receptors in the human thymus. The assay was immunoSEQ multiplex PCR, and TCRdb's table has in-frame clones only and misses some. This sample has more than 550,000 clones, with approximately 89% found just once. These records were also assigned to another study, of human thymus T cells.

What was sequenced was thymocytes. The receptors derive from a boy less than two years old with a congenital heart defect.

DNA for the CDR3: TGTGCCTGGAGTGTACGCGTCAGGTGGCACTATGGCTACACCTTC. Its translation: CAWSVRVRWHYGYTF. This sequence joins TRBV30 and TRBJ1-2; no reliable D call. Germline CDR1 is GTSNPN and CDR2 is SVGIG (reference sequence). CDR3 size: 15 residues. Trimming left V 0 bases short and J 3 bases short, with 14 bases between.

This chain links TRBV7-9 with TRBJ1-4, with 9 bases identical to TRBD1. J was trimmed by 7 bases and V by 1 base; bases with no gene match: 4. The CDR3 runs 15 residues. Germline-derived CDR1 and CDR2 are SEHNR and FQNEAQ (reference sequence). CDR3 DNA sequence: TGTGCCAGCAGCTTAGTGGGACAGGGAAGTGAAAAACTGTTTTTT. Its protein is CASSLVGQGSEKLFF.